This T cell receptor beta chain comes out of a study of blood T cell repertoires in COVID-19. Study-level background: Whether acute or convalescent, the COVID-19 samples came from the United States, Italy and Spain.

Participants, about 18 to 90 years old, spanned about 26 US areas. Cohorts were determined from participant-reported clinical history. Under the authors' procedure: The authors estimated nucleated cell counts from reference gene primer amplification. The table came from immunoSEQ multiplex PCR; TCRdb's copy has only in-frame clones and leaves some out. V and J calls and clone size are as listed in that table; D and trimming were resolved from the DNA. The sample carries 200,000 or so clones, 87% recorded once. The CDR3 is made up of 13 amino acids. V lost 1 base and J lost 4, with 8 bases in between. Germline V gene lookup returns CDR1 MGHRA and CDR2 YSYEKL.

This rearrangement joins TRBV4-1 to TRBJ2-7, with a tentative D call TRBD1 (5 bases). What was sequenced was PBMCs or T cells enriched from blood (not recorded which). This TCR was sampled from a man aged 25-45 years who had recovered from COVID-19. The CDR3 loop reads CASSQVGRYEQYF. In DNA, the CDR3 is TGCGCCAGCAGCCAAGTGGGGCGGTACGAGCAGTACTTC.